The text below deals with one TCR beta chain. The sample is drawn from a study of blood T cell repertoires in COVID-19. Study summary: The United States, Italy and Spain were the sources of the acute and convalescent COVID-19 samples. In each case, the material was cDNA or gDNA derived from T cells, B-cell-depleted T cells, or PBMCs.

The assay was immunoSEQ multiplex PCR, and TCRdb's table has in-frame clones only and misses some. The sample shows under 35,000 clones, approximately 80% of them seen only once. The length of the CDR3 is 15 residues. V was clipped by 6 bases and J by 0 bases, with 14 bases between them. Germline V gives CDR1 MDHEN, CDR2 SYDVKM. The sequencing input was peripheral blood. The receptor's source is a man between 70 and 80 years old with acute or convalescent COVID-19. The rearrangement joins TRBV28 to TRBJ1-1; no definite D call. CDR3 amino acids: CASSRRGLLNTEAFF. CDR3 DNA: TGTGCCAGCAGCCGACGCGGACTTTTGAACACTGAAGCTTTCTTT.